Below are 5 T cell receptor beta chains sequenced from a single sample in a study of Ad26.COV2.S vaccination and SARS-CoV-2 variants. TCRdb's table, derived via immunoSEQ multiplex PCR, lists solely in-frame clones and lacks some. The sample shows about 350,000 clones, approximately 90% of them seen only once. As to treatment: roughly 19 received Ad26.COV2.S at low or high dose, single or two shots; 5 received placebo; per-sample allocation not given. The samples were gathered on day 63 after the first injection of vaccine or placebo. This specimen consisted of peripheral blood, obtained in a trial of Ad26.COV2.S vaccine versus placebo. These receptors were taken from a person between 18 and 65 years old who received the Ad26.COV2.S COVID-19 vaccine or a placebo.

The gene calls are TRBV11-2 and TRBJ2-7; D not resolved. Germline V gives CDR1 SGHAT, CDR2 FQNNGV. Trimming removed 2 bases at V and 2 bases at J, with 7 bases between. CDR3 length: 13 amino acids. The CDR3 protein is CASSLTATYEQYF. In DNA form, the CDR3 reads TGTGCCAGCAGCTTAACAGCCACCTACGAGCAGTACTTC.

This chain connects TRBV20-1 to TRBJ2-1, with 12 bases lining up with TRBD2. Germline V gene data show CDR1 as DFQATT and CDR2 as SNEGSKA (reference sequence). After removal of 7 bases from V and 0 bases from J, the junction contained 16 bases not matched to a gene. The CDR3 covers 19 residues. The CDR3 region is CSVGEGLAGGPRSYNEQFF. CDR3 coding DNA: TGCAGTGTTGGTGAAGGGCTAGCGGGAGGGCCACGCTCCTACAATGAGCAGTTCTTC.

V is TRBV2 and J is TRBJ2-3; D not certain. V dropped 7 bases and J dropped 4 bases, with 9 bases sitting between them. CDR1 SNHLY and CDR2 FYNNEI come from the germline V gene. The CDR3 length is 12 residues. Written as DNA, the CDR3 is TGTGCCAGCAAAGGGATAGCAGATACGCAGTATTTT. Amino acid sequence: CASKGIADTQYF.

This clone came up a few times. The chain joins TRBV14 to TRBJ2-7; 9 bases align to TRBD2. The CDR3 loop spans 14 amino acids. The V and J ends lost 4 bases and 2 bases, in that order; junction bases with no gene match: 3. The germline V gene has CDR1 SGHDN and CDR2 FVKESK. The CDR3 DNA follows: TGTGCCAGCAGCCTAGCGGGAGAGGCCTACGAGCAGTACTTC. It translates to CASSLAGEAYEQYF.

The V gene is TRBV6-6, the J gene TRBJ2-1; 10 bases line up with TRBD1. V was clipped by 6 bases and J by 5 bases; unmatched bases: 4. This CDR3 spans 14 amino acids. Germline CDR1 and CDR2: MNHNY and SVGAGI (reference sequence). The CDR3 loop reads CASSRDRGHNEQFF. The CDR3 DNA follows: TGTGCCAGCAGCCGGGACAGGGGACACAATGAGCAGTTCTTC.